The sequence of this TCR beta chain was determined in a study of sequential checkpoint blockade in melanoma. Across the whole study: Arm A got nivolumab then ipilimumab; arm B the reverse, 1:1. More than 20 patients had matched tumor biopsies before treatment and at week 13 after nivolumab or ipilimumab alone.

Sequencing used immunoSEQ multiplex PCR; TCRdb keeps in-frame clones, though not all of them. The sample has fewer than 20,000 clones, approximately 26% seen once. The germline gives CDR1 SGHNT, CDR2 YENEEA. The CDR3 contains 17 residues. Trimming left V 2 bases short and J 0 bases short, with 16 bases between. The treatment denotes: randomized to nivolumab then ipilimumab (arm A) or the reverse (arm B). The sample holds a few counts of this clone. The receptor comes from a human donor with melanoma. The starting material was tumor tissue (inferred from file names), obtained from a patient given nivolumab and ipilimumab in sequence. The J gene is TRBJ2-5, the V gene TRBV11-3; the D gene is possibly TRBD2 (5 bases). The CDR3 nucleotides are TGTGCCAGCAGCTTAAGGCGCCGCGACTACAACCAAGAGACCCAGTACTTC. Translating gives CASSLRRRDYNQETQYF.